These T cell receptor beta chains were read from a single sample in a study of control samples from healthy donors and cancer patients. Repertoires were generated with immunoSEQ multiplex PCR, while TCRdb's copy carries only in-frame clones and drops some. Among tens of thousands of clones listed, roughly 90% were seen once. Sample: PBMCs. Every receptor here comes from a man aged 35-49 years with colorectal cancer. Both conserved end residues are part of each CDR3. The D gene is left open where the match is weak.

CDR3 DNA | CDR3 protein | J gene | V gene | D gene
TGTGCCAGCGCCGCCGGGACAAGCAATCAGCCCCAGCATTTT | CASAAGTSNQPQHF | TRBJ1-5 | TRBV7-9 | NA
TGTGCCAGCAGCGTCCTTACCAATAATTCACCCCTCCACTTT | CASSVLTNNSPLHF | TRBJ1-6 | TRBV5-6 | NA
TGTGCCAGCAGCCCCCAGGGGACAGGGTCGAGGACCCAGTACTTC | CASSPQGTGSRTQYF | TRBJ2-5 | TRBV2 | TRBD1
TGCGCCAGCAGCTTGGCAGTACAGAACACTGAAGCTTTCTTT | CASSLAVQNTEAFF | TRBJ1-1 | TRBV5-1 | NA
TGTGCCAGCAGCTCCGACAGGTTGTCCTTCAATGAGCAGTTCTTC | CASSSDRLSFNEQFF | TRBJ2-1 | TRBV6-2/TRBV6-3 | NA
TGTGCCAGCAGCTTAGGTCCGGGGAAGGGAGAGACCCAGTACTTC | CASSLGPGKGETQYF | TRBJ2-5 | TRBV7-8 | NA
TGTGCCAGCACCCTCAGCGGGGCAGGGTCGGGCGAGCAGTACTTC | CASTLSGAGSGEQYF | TRBJ2-7 | TRBV7-9 | TRBD2
TGTGCCAGCAGTTTGGGTCCAGGGTATAGCAATCAGCCCCAGCATTTT | CASSLGPGYSNQPQHF | TRBJ1-5 | TRBV5-6 | NA
TGTGCCAGCTCACCACAACAGGACACCCAGCCCCAGCATTTT | CASSPQQDTQPQHF | TRBJ1-5 | TRBV18 | NA
TGTGCCACCAGCTTGAGCTCTGGGGCCAACGTCCTGACTTTC | CATSLSSGANVLTF | TRBJ2-6 | TRBV15 | NA
TGTGCCAGCAGCGTAGAGGGAGGTGGGGGAGATACGCAGTATTTT | CASSVEGGGGDTQYF | TRBJ2-3 | TRBV9 | NA
TGTGCCAGCAGTCCCCTGGGGGGTTACTACGAGCAGTACTTC | CASSPLGGYYEQYF | TRBJ2-7 | TRBV27 | NA
TGTGCCAGCAGCCAAAGCCCTTCGGGAAGCAATCAGCCCCAGCATTTT | CASSQSPSGSNQPQHF | TRBJ1-5 | TRBV16 | NA
TGCGCCAGCAGGGTTGGGACTGAAGCTTTCTTT | CASRVGTEAFF | TRBJ1-1 | TRBV5-1 | NA
TGTGCCAGCAGCGCCCGGAGAGGTGGTGAAAAACTGTTTTTT | CASSARRGGEKLFF | TRBJ1-4 | TRBV9 | NA